These T cell receptor beta chains were read from a single sample in a study of T cells in Graves' hyperthyroidism and ophthalmopathy. TCRdb ran MiXCR on the multiplex PCR reads and lists one entry per CDR3 protein. The repertoire has 750,000 to 900,000 distinct CDR3 sequences, about 38% of them found once; the top ten carry around 10%. Sequencing input: blood. Receptors originate from a man aged 18 to 35 with Graves' hyperthyroidism. Both conserved end residues are part of each CDR3. D genes are given only for firm matches. Clone size is stated in some rows and not others, as once, few, many or a class when expanded.

abundance	j_gene	d_gene	v_gene	len	CDR3nt	CDR3aa
many	TRBJ1-1	-	TRBV19	13	TGTGCCAGTAGTATACTCAGGGACACTGAAGCTTTCTTT	CASSILRDTEAFF
-	TRBJ1-1	TRBD1	TRBV5-1	15	TGCGCCAGCAGCTTGGAGGGGGACAGGGGGACTGAAGCTTTCTTT	CASSLEGDRGTEAFF
-	TRBJ1-4	-	TRBV5-1	16	TGCGCCAGCAGCTGGACCGACAGTGCAACTAATGAAAAACTGTTTTTT	CASSWTDSATNEKLFF
few	TRBJ2-5	TRBD1	TRBV19	16	TGTGCCAGTAGTCCCCTCAGGGGGAACGTCCAAGAGACCCAGTACTTC	CASSPLRGNVQETQYF
many	TRBJ2-7	-	TRBV7-8	13	TGTGCCAGCAGCATCCGGGACGGCCGGGAGCAGTACTTC	CASSIRDGREQYF
few	TRBJ1-2	-	TRBV7-9	17	TGTGCCAGCAGCCCCCCCACGAGGGGAGTCGCTAACTATGGCTACACCTTC	CASSPPTRGVANYGYTF
-	TRBJ2-5	-	TRBV2	16	TGTGCCAGCAGTTTATCAGTGGATGGGTTTGGGGAGACCCAGTACTTC	CASSLSVDGFGETQYF
-	TRBJ1-1	-	TRBV12-3/TRBV12-4	16	TGTGCCAGCAGTTTAAACTGGGGGAGGGCGAACACTGAAGCTTTCTTT	CASSLNWGRANTEAFF
few	TRBJ1-2	-	TRBV12-3/TRBV12-4	14	TGTGCCAGCAGTTTAAACTCGGGACAATCTGGCTACACCTTC	CASSLNSGQSGYTF
few	TRBJ2-7	TRBD1	TRBV12-3/TRBV12-4	15	TGTGCCAGCAGCCCCAGGACAGGGGGCCCCTACGAGCAGTACTTC	CASSPRTGGPYEQYF
-	TRBJ2-7	-	TRBV27	16	TGTGCCAGCAGTTTATGGGGAACGGACACCTCCTACGAGCAGTACTTC	CASSLWGTDTSYEQYF
few	TRBJ1-1	-	TRBV12-3/TRBV12-4	14	TGTGCCAGCAGTTTAATTCCAGGGGAAACTGAAGCTTTCTTT	CASSLIPGETEAFF
-	TRBJ1-5	-	TRBV12-3/TRBV12-4	13	TGTGCCAGCTCACCGACAGTCAATCAGTCCCAGCATTTT	CASSPTVNQSQHF
-	TRBJ1-4	-	TRBV15	17	TGTGCCACCAGCAGAGATTTACGGGGTGCGACTAATGAAAAACTGTTTTTT	CATSRDLRGATNEKLFF
-	TRBJ1-2	TRBD1	TRBV29-1	12	TGCAGCGCGGACAGGGGTGGGCATGGCTACACCTTC	CSADRGGHGYTF
many	TRBJ1-2	TRBD1	TRBV7-2	14	TGTGCCAGCAGCTTCCACAGGGGAGGCTATGGCTACACCTTC	CASSFHRGGYGYTF
many	TRBJ2-7	-	TRBV10-3	14	TGTGCCATCAGTGGGGGTCCGTCGGGCTACGAGCAGTACTTC	CAISGGPSGYEQYF
once	TRBJ2-5	-	TRBV10-3	15	TGTGCCATCAGTGAGTCGAGGGGGGAGAATCAGCCCCAGTACTTC	CAISESRGENQPQYF
-	TRBJ1-6	-	TRBV19	16	TGTGCCAGTAGGCAGGATGGGAGCTCCTATAATTCACCCCTCCACTTT	CASRQDGSSYNSPLHF
many	TRBJ2-5	TRBD2	TRBV29-1	14	TGCAGCGTCATGGATAGCGGGGGCCGGGAGACCCAGTACTTC	CSVMDSGGRETQYF
-	TRBJ1-1	-	TRBV2	13	TGTGCCAGCAGTTACGGTAGCGACACTGAAGCTTTCTTT	CASSYGSDTEAFF
-	TRBJ2-2	TRBD2	TRBV14	17	TGTGCCAGCAGCCACTTCCGAGGAGCGGGAGGGACCGGGGAGCTGTTTTTT	CASSHFRGAGGTGELFF
-	TRBJ2-5	-	TRBV9	14	TGTGCCAGCAGCGTAGATCCTAGAAGCGAGACCCAGTACTTC	CASSVDPRSETQYF
-	TRBJ2-7	TRBD2	TRBV2	13	TGTGCCAGCAGTGAAGCTATGCTAGCGGGACGGTACTTC	CASSEAMLAGRYF
many	TRBJ1-5	-	TRBV24-1	18	TGTGCCACCAGTGATTGGCACAGATTGGGATATAGCAATCAGCCCCAGCATTTT	CATSDWHRLGYSNQPQHF
-	TRBJ1-3	-	TRBV20-1	13	TGCAGTGCTAGAGTGGCGGCTGGAAACACCATATATTTT	CSARVAAGNTIYF
many	TRBJ1-5	TRBD1	TRBV7-2	14	TGTGCCAGCAGCTTGGGACAGCGCAATCAGCCCCAGCATTTT	CASSLGQRNQPQHF
-	TRBJ1-5	-	TRBV4-1	15	TGCGCCAGCAGCCAAGTTTTACAGAAAGATCAGCCCCAGCATTTT	CASSQVLQKDQPQHF
once	TRBJ1-1	-	TRBV9	12	-	CACSVEAPEAFF
many	TRBJ1-1	-	TRBV19	13	TGTGCCAGTAGTATGAAGCGTCACACTGAAGCTTTCTTT	CASSMKRHTEAFF
few	TRBJ1-1	-	TRBV4-1	12	TGCGCCAGCAGCCACCCTGGAGGTGAAGCTTTCTTT	CASSHPGGEAFF
-	TRBJ1-1	-	TRBV29-1	12	TGCAGCCAAGATGAGTCGACGGGGGAAGCTTTCTTT	CSQDESTGEAFF
many	TRBJ2-7	-	TRBV20-1	11	TGCAGTGCTACCCGACAGTACGAGCAGTACTTC	CSATRQYEQYF
few	TRBJ1-1	TRBD1	TRBV7-9	14	TGTGCCAGCAGCAAGGGGGCGGGGAGCCCTGAAGCTTTCTTT	CASSKGAGSPEAFF
many	TRBJ2-5	-	TRBV29-1	16	TGCAGCGTTGAAGATCGGGGCCCCAAGCCGAGGGAGACCCAGTACTTC	CSVEDRGPKPRETQYF
many	TRBJ1-6	-	TRBV2	15	TGTGCCAGCAGTGAATTTAACTCCTATAATTCACCCCTCCACTTT	CASSEFNSYNSPLHF
-	TRBJ2-7	-	TRBV29-1	12	TGCAGCGTGAGACGGGGAGACTACGAGCAGTACTTC	CSVRRGDYEQYF